The 11 T cell receptor beta chains below all came from one sample that was sequenced in a study of shared clonotypes between healthy human individuals. Some clones are missing from TCRdb's copy, which holds only in-frame ones; the method was immunoSEQ multiplex PCR. The table records 1.4 million to 1.5 million clones, roughly 96% of them present only once. Sequencing was carried out using naive CD4+ T cells sorted from blood. Subset indicated: CD45RA+ positively selected. The receptors come from a man in his thirties or forties in good health.

V and J are TRBV6-1 and TRBJ1-5; D is uncertain. Germline V CDR1 and CDR2: MNHNS, SASEGT. CDR3 length: 13 residues. Trimming shortened V by 2 bases and J by 4 bases, and 6 bases separated the two germline ends. In DNA form, the CDR3 reads TGTGCCAGCAGTGAATACCCGAATCAGCCCCAGCATTTT. Translating it yields CASSEYPNQPQHF.

The V and J genes are TRBV11-3 and TRBJ2-1, with D perhaps matching TRBD1 or TRBD2 (5 bases each). This CDR3 contains 14 residues. From germline, CDR1 is SGHNT and CDR2 YENEEA. V lost 2 bases, J lost 9 bases, and 14 bases lay in between. The CDR3 coding sequence is TGTGCCAGCAGCTTAAATCGGGGTGGGGGTGAGCAGTTCTTC. Translating gives CASSLNRGGGEQFF.

The gene calls are TRBV7-2 and TRBJ1-5; no definite D call. This CDR3 has 12 residues. The V end was cut by 2 bases, the J end by 6 bases, with 5 bases between. Germline assignment: CDR1 SGHTA and CDR2 FQGNSA. The CDR3 DNA reads TGTGCCAGCAGCTTATTCCCTCAGCCCCAGCATTTT. This translates into CASSLFPQPQHF.

A remark on this clone: The sample holds other DNA sequences that translate to the same CDR3. V usage is TRBV7-2 and J usage is TRBJ2-5, with D tentatively TRBD2 (5 bases). Trimming took 2 bases from V and 2 from J, leaving 6 bases between them. Germline CDR1 reads SGHTA; CDR2 reads FQGNSA. The CDR3 length is 13 residues. The CDR3 DNA sequence: TGTGCCAGCAGCTTAAGCGGACAAGAGACCCAGTACTTC. It encodes CASSLSGQETQYF.

This chain connects TRBV29-1 to TRBJ1-1, with D uncertain. V lost 4 bases to trimming and J lost 6 bases, with 12 bases between them. The CDR3 has 12 amino acids. The germline CDR1 and CDR2 sequences are SQVTM and ANQGSEA. CDR3 loop: CSVAGSASEAFF. In DNA form, the CDR3 reads TGCAGCGTTGCGGGGTCAGCTTCTGAAGCTTTCTTT.

The genes are TRBV5-1 and TRBJ2-1, with 8 bases that match TRBD2. The CDR3 spans 16 residues. Germline CDR1 and CDR2: SGHRS and YFSETQ. J lost 10 bases, V lost 4 bases, and 16 bases had no gene match. The CDR3 DNA sequence: TGCGCCAGCAGCGACAAAGCTAGCTATCGGGGGGGAGAGCAGTTCTTC. This translates into CASSDKASYRGGEQFF.

CDR3 DNA sequence: TGTGCCAGCAGCTTCAACGTAGCGGGGAACAATGAGCAGTTCTTC. It codes for CASSFNVAGNNEQFF. J is TRBJ2-1 and V is TRBV7-3, with 8 bases that match TRBD2. Germline lookup yields CDR1 SGHTA and CDR2 FQGTGA. With 3 bases clipped from V and 5 bases from J, the junction kept 6 bases outside the gene matches. CDR3 length: 15 amino acids.

The V and J genes are TRBV19 and TRBJ2-1; TRBD2 agrees at 10 bases. The CDR3 runs 14 residues. V lost 8 bases, J lost 7 bases, and 8 bases stayed unmatched. Germline lookup yields CDR1 LNHDA and CDR2 SQIVND (reference sequence). The CDR3 reads CASASSGSGNEQFF. The DNA of the CDR3 is TGTGCCAGTGCCTCTAGCGGGAGTGGGAATGAGCAGTTCTTC. The full variable domain, in which reference TRBV19 and TRBJ2-1 provide the parts outside the CDR3, is DGGITQSPKYLFRKEGQNVTLSCEQNLNHDAMYWYRQDPGQGLRLIYYSQIVNDFQKGDIAEGYSVSREKKESFPLTVTSAQKNPTAFYLCASASSGSGNEQFFGPGTRLTVL.

The genes are TRBV11-2 and TRBJ1-1; TRBD1 aligns across 12 bases. The CDR3 totals 16 residues. The V and J ends lost 5 bases and 1 base, in that order; junction bases with no gene match: 5. Germline V lookup: CDR1 SGHAT, CDR2 FQNNGV. CDR3 residues: CASSTGQGATNTEAFF. The CDR3 DNA sequence: TGTGCCAGCAGCACGGGACAGGGGGCAACGAACACTGAAGCTTTCTTT. Variable domain in full (rest from reference TRBV11-2 and TRBJ1-1): EAGVAQSPRYKIIEKRQSVAFWCNPISGHATLYWYQQILGQGPKLLIQFQNNGVVDDSQLPKDRFSAERLKGVDSTLKIQPAKLEDSAVYLCASSTGQGATNTEAFFGQGTRLTVV.

The rearrangement uses TRBV5-1 and TRBJ2-5; TRBD2 is a possible D gene (6 bases). The CDR3 spans 16 residues. V was cut by 3 bases and J by 1 base, with 16 bases left in between. In germline, CDR1 is SGHRS, CDR2 YFSETQ. The CDR3 sequence: CASSWRTAGLQETQYF. CDR3 DNA: TGCGCCAGCAGCTGGCGAACCGCGGGACTCCAAGAGACCCAGTACTTC.

The rearrangement joins TRBV28 to TRBJ2-5, with 8 positions matching TRBD2. Trimming at V came to 2 bases and at J to 12 bases, leaving 11 bases not matched to a gene. Germline lookup yields CDR1 MDHEN and CDR2 SYDVKM. The CDR3 contains 14 residues. The CDR3 nucleotides are TGTGCCAGCAGTTTAAGGCCGAGCGGGAGTTCGGAGTACTTC. Amino acid sequence: CASSLRPSGSSEYF.